This TCR beta chain is drawn from a study of T cell repertoires in cytomegalovirus infection. TCRdb re-derived calls from the reads in MiXCR, one entry per CDR3 protein. This table has just over 450,000 distinct CDR3 sequences, about 44% appearing once. In the case of this clonotype: Antigen: not known.

V was pared by 0 bases and J by 8 bases, with 17 bases between. Per the germline V gene, CDR1 is MGHRA and CDR2 is YSYEKL. The CDR3 spans 16 residues. Sequences were derived from cultured PBMCs, sampled from culture after CMV antigen stimulation. The TCR was taken from a human donor in good health (CMV status not recorded). Some clones in this sample may be carry-over from other donors' samples. This sequence joins TRBV4-1 and TRBJ2-4; TRBD2 might be the D (6 bases). CDR3 region: CASSQEGTGDVDIQYF. CDR3 in DNA: TGCGCCAGCAGCCAAGAGGGGACGGGGGATGTCGACATTCAGTACTTC.